This entry lists 20 T cell receptor beta chains sequenced from one sample in a study of tumor-infiltrating lymphocytes in primary liver carcinoma. Extraction of RNA together with DNA used about 20-34 mg of unsorted bulk tissue. The template, approximately 500 ng total RNA, yielded TCR beta cDNA made with a constant-region primer. The TCR beta library was amplified through three nested multiplex PCR rounds in a modified ARM-PCR procedure. A C-beta reverse primer and TRBV1-TRBV30 forward primers served in each of the first two PCR rounds, at 9 to 11 cycles apiece. TCRdb itself ran the multiplex PCR reads through MiXCR, one entry per CDR3 protein. The sample holds about 120,000 distinct CDR3 sequences, under 70% seen once. Material: tumor-adjacent normal liver tissue. Every receptor here comes from a woman between 55 and 75 years old with primary liver carcinoma and hepatitis B virus infection.

This clonotype was counted ten times or more. The chain employs TRBV12-3 or TRBV12-4 and TRBJ1-1, with D tentatively TRBD1 (6 bases). Between the trimmed V and J ends, which lost 5 bases and 4 bases, there was a span of 11 bases. This CDR3 has 13 residues. The CDR3 here is CASSKQGTTEAFF. The CDR3, as DNA: TGTGCCAGCAGTAAACAGGGCACCACTGAAGCTTTCTTT.

This clonotype was seen once. The DNA is omitted, as the CDR3 cannot be located on it reliably, and the CDR3 follows TCRdb's listing. The chain combines TRBV11-1 with TRBJ2-1; TRBD1 was called by the table and not checked on the DNA. CDR1 and CDR2 (germline): SGHAT, FQDESV (reference sequence). Counting both end residues, the CDR3 totals 14 amino acids. CDR3 residues: CASSSGSAPGEQFF.

A word on this clonotype: A read error may produce the germline difference seen at one junction end. The rearrangement uses TRBV6-5 and TRBJ2-7, with 11 bases lining up with TRBD2. The CDR3 spans 14 residues. Germline lookup yields CDR1 MNHEY and CDR2 SVGAGI. The CDR3 DNA sequence: TGTGCCAACAGTCCTAGCGGGAGGAACTACGAGCAGTACTTC. Its translation is CANSPSGRNYEQYF.

The sample holds one count of this clonotype. A much larger clone differs by one base, so this may be a read error. J is TRBJ2-7 and V is TRBV28; D tentatively fits TRBD1 or TRBD2 (5 bases each). Trimming removed 8 bases at V and 5 bases at J, with 10 bases between. The CDR3 loop spans 11 amino acids. In germline, CDR1 is MDHEN, CDR2 SYDVKM. CDR3 residues: CASRGVHEQYF. CDR3 DNA: TGTGCCAGCCGAGGGGTCCACGAGCAGTACTTC.

V and J are TRBV5-1 and TRBJ2-7, with 7 bases lining up with TRBD2. The CDR3 length is 13 residues. Germline CDR1 is SGHRS and CDR2 is YFSETQ. V shed 5 bases and J 6 bases; nucleotides not matched to a gene: 8. CDR3 nucleotides: TGCGCCAGCAGTTTGACTAGCTCCACCGAGCAGTACTTC. Translation: CASSLTSSTEQYF.

The chain combines TRBV6-6 with TRBJ2-7; D unresolved. V shed 7 bases and J shed 2 bases, with 18 bases lying between them. The CDR3 totals 15 residues. Germline loops: CDR1 MNHNY, CDR2 SVGAGI (reference sequence). CDR3 DNA: TGTGCCAGCACCGGCGGAGCCGAGAACCCCTACGAGCAGTACTTC. Encoded protein: CASTGGAENPYEQYF.

In DNA form, the CDR3 reads TGTGCCAGCAGCGACGAACGGGGTCACAATGAGCAGTTCTTC. Translation gives CASSDERGHNEQFF. The chain has TRBV12-3 or TRBV12-4 and TRBJ2-1, with a tentative D call TRBD2 (5 bases). Deletions cut 6 bases from V and 5 bases from J, with 14 bases between. The CDR3 is 14 amino acids.

The table lists this clonotype with many counts. This chain joins TRBV28 and TRBJ2-7; TRBD1 agrees at 7 bases. CDR1 and CDR2 (germline): MDHEN, SYDVKM. The CDR3 has 13 residues. Unmatched junction bases numbered 2, after V lost 3 bases and J lost 3 bases. The CDR3 DNA reads as TGTGCCAGCAGTTTGCAGGGGGTCTACGAGCAGTACTTC. Translating gives CASSLQGVYEQYF.

Notes on this clonotype: A single base separates this from a much larger clone, so it may be a read error. V is TRBV29-1 and J is TRBJ1-1, with 10 nucleotides matching TRBD1. With V trimmed by 1 base and J by 7 bases, 6 bases remained unmatched. This CDR3 contains 14 residues. Per germline, CDR1 SQVTM and CDR2 ANQGSEA. DNA for the CDR3: TGCAGCGTTGAAGCGACAGGGGGCCATGGTGAAGCTTTCTTT. Translated, it gives CSVEATGGHGEAFF.

Concerning this clonotype itself: A junction boundary mismatches the germline segment, possibly from a read error. The chain uses TRBV11-2 and TRBJ2-4, with 10 bases fitting TRBD2. This CDR3 is built from 17 residues. Germline loops: CDR1 SGHAT, CDR2 FQNNGV. The DNA of the CDR3 is TGTGCCAGCAGCCTAGGCAGGCTACTAAGCGGGGGGGACATTCAGTACTTT. It specifies CASSLGRLLSGGDIQYF.

This clonotype appeared many times. This chain uses TRBV5-1 with TRBJ2-3, with a tentative D call TRBD2 (7 bases). V was clipped by 7 bases and J by 2 bases, with 20 bases between them. Per germline, CDR1 SGHRS and CDR2 YFSETQ. There are 16 residues in the CDR3. The CDR3 coding sequence is TGCGCCAGCCGTCCTGGGGGCGGGAGCGTCACAGATACGCAGTATTTT. The encoded protein is CASRPGGGSVTDTQYF. Full variable domain (remainder filled in from reference TRBV5-1 and TRBJ2-3): KAGVTQTPRYLIKTRGQQVTLSCSPISGHRSVSWYQQTPGQGLQFLFEYFSETQRNKGNFPGRFSGRQFSNSRSEMNVSTLELGDSALYLCASRPGGGSVTDTQYFGPGTRLTVL.

About this clonotype itself: One junction end does not reproduce the germline sequence, and a read error may be involved. This chain connects TRBV11-2 to TRBJ2-7, with no clear D. The length of the CDR3 is 14 residues. Germline CDR1 SGHAT, CDR2 FQNNGV. The DNA of the CDR3 is TGTGCCGGCAGCCAAAAAGCGCGAGTGGGCGAGCAGTACTTC. It codes for CAGSQKARVGEQYF.

Comment on this clonotype: The germline gene is not matched at one end of the junction; a read error may be the cause. The V and J genes are TRBV4-1 and TRBJ2-1; D is unresolved. Germline-derived CDR1 and CDR2 are MGHRA and YSYEKL. This CDR3 has 16 amino acids. CDR3 in amino acids: CASSKEYSPTYNEQFF. DNA of the CDR3: TGCGCCAGCAGCAAAGAATACAGCCCAACATACAATGAGCAGTTCTTC.

The CDR3 reads CASSLGTLLAGGADTQYF. CDR3 nucleotide sequence: TGTGCCAGCAGCTTAGGGACATTACTAGCGGGAGGGGCAGATACGCAGTATTTT. The rearrangement joins TRBV11-2 to TRBJ2-3, with 13 positions matching TRBD2. The CDR3 sequence is 18 residues long. Per the germline V gene, CDR1 is SGHAT and CDR2 is FQNNGV. V was clipped by 1 base and J by 4 bases; unmatched bases: 8.

This clonotype was seen repeatedly, ten times or more. The chain carries TRBV28 and TRBJ1-4; D is unclear. The CDR3 is made up of 13 amino acids. Germline V gene sequence: CDR1 MDHEN, CDR2 SYDVKM. The V end was cut by 6 bases, the J end by 2 bases, with 7 bases between. CDR3 loop: CASRVSTNEKLFF. The CDR3 DNA is TGTGCCAGCAGGGTCAGCACTAATGAAAAACTGTTTTTT.

Of note for this clonotype: Relative to the germline gene, one junction end is altered; a read error may explain this. The chain has TRBV14 and TRBJ2-2, with a tentative D call TRBD1 (5 bases). The CDR3 consists of 14 residues. CDR1 and CDR2 from the germline V gene are SGHDN and FVKESK. The CDR3 nucleotides are TGTGCCAGCAGTCAAGCCCTACAGGTGGGGGAGCTGTTTTTT. Protein sequence: CASSQALQVGELFF.

Points on this clonotype: A much larger clone differs from this one at a single base, so this may be a read error. The chain joins TRBV5-1 to TRBJ2-1; possible D gene TRBD2, 5 bases. CDR3 length: 16 amino acids. V gave up 4 bases and J gave up 0 bases, with 14 bases separating them. Germline V lookup: CDR1 SGHRS, CDR2 YFSETQ. The CDR3 here is CASSLSSRTSYNEQFF. The CDR3 DNA is TGCGCCAGCAGCCTCTCTAGCAGGACCTCCTACAATGAGCAGTTCTTC. The full variable domain, with the rest looked up from reference TRBV5-1 and TRBJ2-1, is KAGVTQTPRYLIKTRGQQVTLSCSPISGHRSVSWYQQTPGQGLQFLFEYFSETQRNKGNFPGRFSGRQFSNSRSEMNVSTLELGDSALYLCASSLSSRTSYNEQFFGPGTRLTVL.

This sequence joins TRBV29-1 and TRBJ1-1, with D tentatively TRBD1 (6 bases). CDR3 length: 14 residues. V was shortened by 4 bases and J by 13 bases, with 25 bases between the two germline ends. Germline V CDR1 and CDR2: SQVTM, ANQGSEA. The CDR3 coding sequence is TGCAGCGTTGGGAAGGGGGGGCTGAACACTGAAATTTTCTTT. Amino acids: CSVGKGGLNTEIFF.

In its sample, this clonotype was seen a few times. A much larger clone lies a single base off, so this may be a read error. The chain carries TRBV6-5 and TRBJ2-6; a possible D gene is TRBD1 (6 bases). The CDR3 sequence is 17 residues long. Germline V CDR1 and CDR2: MNHEY, SVGAGI. CDR3 amino acids: CANSYSMGAWGANVLTF. DNA of the CDR3: TGTGCCAACAGTTACTCGATGGGGGCGTGGGGGGCCAACGTCCTGACTTTC.

For this clonotype: An end of the junction does not agree with germline; a read error may underlie this. The CDR3 reads CSVQRDRAEQYF. CDR3 nucleotide sequence: TGCAGCGTTCAACGGGACAGGGCCGAGCAATACTTC. The chain employs TRBV29-1 and TRBJ2-7; 9 bases line up with TRBD1. The V gene's germline CDR1 is SQVTM and CDR2 ANQGSEA. The CDR3 has 12 amino acids.